A selection of T cell receptor beta chains follows, all from one sample in a study of T cell changes during pregnancy in multiple sclerosis. Repertoires were generated with immunoSEQ multiplex PCR, while TCRdb's copy carries only in-frame clones and drops some. The sample has tens of thousands of clones, 80% to 95% seen once. The sequences come from CD4+ T cells from peripheral blood mononuclear cells, collected in the second trimester of pregnancy. These receptors were collected from a female donor with multiple sclerosis, enrolled in a pregnancy study. Each CDR3 is given with its conserved first and last residue. Each record gives: V gene, clone size, D gene, J gene, CDR3 DNA, CDR3 protein. A D gene is named only where the DNA matches it firmly. Clone size is stated in some rows and not others, as once, few, many or a class when expanded.

v_gene: TRBV2; abundance: few; d_gene: .; j_gene: TRBJ1-2; CDR3nt: TGTGCCAGCAGTGAAGGACAGGTTGGCTATGGCTACACCTTC; CDR3aa: CASSEGQVGYGYTF
v_gene: TRBV7-9; abundance: .; d_gene: TRBD2; j_gene: TRBJ2-5; CDR3nt: TGTGCCAGCAGCCTAAATAGCGGGGGATACCAAGAGACCCAGTACTTC; CDR3aa: CASSLNSGGYQETQYF
v_gene: TRBV18; abundance: .; d_gene: .; j_gene: TRBJ2-5; CDR3nt: TGTGCCAGCTCACCGCAGGGCCAAGAGACCCAGTACTTC; CDR3aa: CASSPQGQETQYF
v_gene: TRBV27; abundance: .; d_gene: TRBD2; j_gene: TRBJ2-7; CDR3nt: TGTGCCAGCAGTTTATCCGCGACTAGCGGGGTCTACGAGCAGTACTTC; CDR3aa: CASSLSATSGVYEQYF
v_gene: TRBV10-3; abundance: .; d_gene: .; j_gene: TRBJ1-6; CDR3nt: TGTGCCATCAGGGACTCAGGACAGAAAAGAAATTCACCCCTCCACTTT; CDR3aa: CAIRDSGQKRNSPLHF
v_gene: TRBV29-1; abundance: .; d_gene: .; j_gene: TRBJ1-5; CDR3nt: TGCAGCGTTGTGGACAATAGCAATCAGCCCCAGCATTTT; CDR3aa: CSVVDNSNQPQHF
v_gene: TRBV5-5; abundance: .; d_gene: TRBD1; j_gene: TRBJ1-3; CDR3nt: TGTGCCAGCAGCCCCGGACAGGCTGGAAACACCATATATTTT; CDR3aa: CASSPGQAGNTIYF
v_gene: TRBV10-3; abundance: once; d_gene: TRBD2; j_gene: TRBJ2-1; CDR3nt: TGTGCCATCAGTGAGTGGGGACTAGAGTTCGGCAATGAGCAGTTCTTC; CDR3aa: CAISEWGLEFGNEQFF
v_gene: TRBV6-1; abundance: .; d_gene: .; j_gene: TRBJ1-4; CDR3nt: TGTGCCAGCAGTGAATCGCGGCTCGCGACAGGCCGTAATGAAAAACTGTTTTTT; CDR3aa: CASSESRLATGRNEKLFF
v_gene: TRBV2; abundance: .; d_gene: .; j_gene: TRBJ1-5; CDR3nt: TGTGCCAGCAGTGACAGTAGCAATCAGCCCCAGCATTTT; CDR3aa: CASSDSSNQPQHF
v_gene: TRBV11-1; abundance: .; d_gene: .; j_gene: TRBJ2-2; CDR3nt: TGTGCCAGCAGCCAGGACAGAACGAACACCGGGGAGCTGTTTTTT; CDR3aa: CASSQDRTNTGELFF
v_gene: TRBV14; abundance: .; d_gene: .; j_gene: TRBJ2-7; CDR3nt: TGTGCCAGCAGCCTCAGGAACGAGCAGTACTTC; CDR3aa: CASSLRNEQYF
v_gene: TRBV7-9; abundance: .; d_gene: .; j_gene: TRBJ2-5; CDR3nt: TGTGCCAGCAGCTTAGTTTTGGGGGCCCAAGAGACCCAGTACTTC; CDR3aa: CASSLVLGAQETQYF
v_gene: TRBV11-3; abundance: .; d_gene: .; j_gene: TRBJ2-5; CDR3nt: TGTGCCAGCAGCTTAGGGTTGCAAACGGCCGGGGAGACCCAGTACTTC; CDR3aa: CASSLGLQTAGETQYF
v_gene: TRBV25-1; abundance: .; d_gene: TRBD1; j_gene: TRBJ2-2; CDR3nt: TGTGCCAGCAGTGAATATGGGGCAGGGGGCAGCGGGGAGCTGTTTTTT; CDR3aa: CASSEYGAGGSGELFF
v_gene: TRBV10-3; abundance: .; d_gene: TRBD2; j_gene: TRBJ2-2; CDR3nt: TGTGCCATCAGTGAGTCGAGCGGGGGGGCGAACACCGGGGAGCTGTTTTTT; CDR3aa: CAISESSGGANTGELFF